Listed below are T cell receptor beta chains from one sample, sequenced in a study of blood T cells in healthy people across ages. One entry per CDR3 protein results from TCRdb running MiXCR on the 5' RACE reads. The sample has some 1.5 million distinct CDR3 sequences, 28% seen once; the top ten hold more than 6%. Sequenced material: blood. The receptors derive from a woman in her 30s in good health. CDR3s include the opening cysteine and the closing phenylalanine or tryptophan. D genes are given only for firm matches. Size values are once, few and many counts, or a class for expanded clones, and some rows have none.

v_call,j_call,d_call,clone_size,cdr3_aa,cdr3_nt
TRBV5-1,TRBJ2-7,-,-,CASKTQGSYEQYF,TGCGCCAGCAAAACACAGGGATCCTACGAGCAGTACTTC
TRBV19,TRBJ2-7,-,-,CASSIREFGEQYF,TGTGCCAGTAGTATACGGGAGTTCGGCGAGCAGTACTTC
TRBV9,TRBJ2-7,-,few,CASSVGGTPSEQYF,TGTGCCAGCAGCGTAGGCGGAACCCCCAGCGAGCAGTACTTC
TRBV7-3,TRBJ1-1,TRBD1,few,CASSLGTGGGEAFF,TGTGCCAGCAGCTTAGGGACAGGGGGAGGTGAAGCTTTCTTT
TRBV9,TRBJ1-1,-,few,CASSPLREAEAFF,TGTGCCAGCAGCCCCCTTAGGGAGGCTGAAGCTTTCTTT
TRBV20-1,TRBJ2-3,-,few,CSAQDAGATDTQYF,TGCAGTGCCCAGGACGCGGGGGCCACAGATACGCAGTATTTT
TRBV15,TRBJ2-1,TRBD1,many,CASQGAGYNEQFF,TGTGCCTCACAGGGGGCGGGTTACAATGAGCAGTTCTTC
TRBV10-3,TRBJ2-1,-,many,CAISEMGSLGEQFF,TGTGCCATCAGTGAGATGGGTTCGTTGGGTGAGCAGTTCTTC
TRBV9,TRBJ1-4,-,-,CASSVGGALEKLFF,TGTGCCAGCAGCGTAGGGGGGGCGCTTGAAAAACTGTTTTTT
TRBV6-5,TRBJ2-7,-,many,CASSPLPGGGYEQYF,TGTGCCAGCAGTCCCCTCCCCGGGGGTGGCTACGAGCAGTACTTC
TRBV7-9,TRBJ1-1,TRBD1,-,CASSLAGGQGGTEAFF,TGTGCCAGCAGCCTAGCTGGCGGACAGGGTGGCACTGAAGCTTTCTTT
TRBV6-2/TRBV6-3,TRBJ2-7,-,-,CASNSQTAYEQYF,TGTGCCAGCAACTCGCAGACCGCCTACGAGCAGTACTTC
TRBV14,TRBJ1-1,-,-,CASSQDKRGPREAFF,TGTGCCAGCAGCCAAGATAAGAGAGGACCTCGCGAAGCTTTCTTT
TRBV7-2,TRBJ2-5,TRBD1,-,CASSSRQGPETQYF,TGTGCCAGCAGCTCCCGACAGGGGCCGGAGACCCAGTACTTC
TRBV7-9,TRBJ1-1,-,-,CASSLGQDSNTEAFF,TGTGCCAGCAGCTTAGGCCAAGACAGCAACACTGAAGCTTTCTTT
TRBV19,TRBJ2-3,-,-,CTSNEKPLSTDTQYF,TGTACCAGTAACGAGAAGCCTCTGTCCACAGATACGCAGTATTTT
TRBV7-2,TRBJ2-7,-,many,CASSLLAPYEQYF,TGTGCCAGCAGCTTACTAGCCCCCTACGAGCAGTACTTC
TRBV6-2/TRBV6-3,TRBJ2-5,TRBD1,-,CAIMDRGSQETQYF,TGTGCCATTATGGACAGGGGAAGCCAAGAGACCCAGTACTTC
TRBV9,TRBJ2-1,TRBD2,-,CASSPQLAGGLGEQFF,TGTGCCAGCAGCCCGCAACTAGCGGGGGGGCTGGGTGAGCAGTTCTTC
TRBV7-9,TRBJ1-5,-,few,CASSPSLEVYYSNQPQHF,TGTGCCAGCAGCCCCTCCCTAGAGGTTTACTATAGCAATCAGCCCCAGCATTTT
TRBV28,TRBJ1-2,-,-,CASRGTGSIYGYTF,TGTGCCAGCAGGGGGACGGGGTCTATCTATGGCTACACCTTC
TRBV30,TRBJ2-3,TRBD2,-,CAWSASGGSGDTQYF,TGTGCCTGGAGTGCATCGGGCGGGAGTGGTGATACGCAGTATTTT
TRBV20-1,TRBJ2-3,TRBD1,-,CSAPRERGRADTQYF,TGCAGTGCCCCCCGAGAGAGGGGGCGAGCAGATACGCAGTATTTT
TRBV12-3/TRBV12-4,TRBJ1-2,-,-,CASSLDRRSCGYTF,TGTGCCAGCAGTTTAGATCGACGGAGCTGTGGCTACACCTTC
TRBV12-3/TRBV12-4,TRBJ1-6,TRBD1,-,CASRPWDRENSPLHF,TGTGCCAGCAGACCTTGGGACAGAGAGAATTCACCCCTCCACTTT
TRBV2,TRBJ1-5,-,few,CASNVIVGQPQHF,TGTGCCAGCAACGTGATAGTGGGGCAGCCCCAGCATTTT
TRBV3-1,TRBJ2-7,-,few,CASSQATGSAPVYEQYF,TGTGCCAGCAGCCAAGCGACAGGCAGCGCTCCGGTCTACGAGCAGTACTTC
TRBV7-2,TRBJ2-7,TRBD2,few,CASSLVGAGAAYEQYF,TGTGCCAGCAGCTTAGTAGGGGCGGGAGCCGCCTACGAGCAGTACTTC
TRBV25-1,TRBJ2-3,TRBD2,-,CASSEWETSGSSKADTQYF,TGTGCCAGCAGTGAGTGGGAGACTAGCGGGAGTAGTAAGGCAGATACGCAGTATTTT
TRBV27,TRBJ2-5,TRBD2,few,CASSLSSGGQQETQYF,TGTGCCAGCAGTTTATCATCGGGGGGTCAGCAAGAGACCCAGTACTTC
TRBV29-1,TRBJ2-1,TRBD2,few,CSVETMRSGRLHDEQFF,TGCAGCGTTGAAACCATGAGAAGCGGGAGGCTTCATGATGAGCAGTTCTTC
TRBV7-3,TRBJ2-1,TRBD1,many,CASSLTGQVPNNEQFF,TGTGCCAGCAGCTTAACGGGACAGGTTCCAAACAATGAGCAGTTCTTC
TRBV28,TRBJ2-7,TRBD2,-,CASRSGTSGGREQYF,TGTGCCAGCAGATCCGGGACTAGCGGGGGGAGGGAGCAGTACTTC
TRBV5-5,TRBJ2-5,TRBD2,-,CASSISIILAALETQYF,TGTGCCAGCAGCATCTCTATAATACTAGCGGCCCTAGAGACCCAGTACTTC
TRBV12-3/TRBV12-4,TRBJ2-3,-,many,CASTGPTDTQYF,TGTGCCAGCACGGGGCCCACAGATACGCAGTATTTT
TRBV19,TRBJ1-1,-,-,CASSLWTDWDTEAFF,TGTGCCAGTAGTCTCTGGACAGACTGGGACACTGAAGCTTTCTTT
TRBV7-2,TRBJ2-1,-,many,CASSLARQNEQFF,TGTGCCAGCAGCTTAGCCCGGCAAAATGAGCAGTTCTTC
TRBV5-5,TRBJ2-5,-,few,CASSWLSGETQYF,TGTGCCAGCAGCTGGTTGAGTGGGGAGACCCAGTACTTC
TRBV3-1,TRBJ1-3,-,-,CASSRDHSGNTIYF,TGTGCCAGCAGCCGGGACCACTCTGGAAACACCATATATTTT
TRBV5-5,TRBJ2-5,TRBD1,many,CASSRQGAGETQYF,TGTGCCAGCAGCCGACAGGGGGCTGGAGAGACCCAGTACTTC
TRBV12-3/TRBV12-4,TRBJ1-1,-,-,CASRWTENTEAFF,TGTGCCAGCAGATGGACCGAGAACACTGAAGCTTTCTTT
TRBV27,TRBJ2-3,-,many,CASRSLASTDTQYF,TGTGCCAGCAGAAGTTTAGCTAGCACAGATACGCAGTATTTT
TRBV6-1,TRBJ2-3,-,few,CASSVLPGDITDTQYF,TGTGCCAGCAGTGTCCTCCCTGGGGACATTACAGATACGCAGTATTTT
TRBV5-6,TRBJ1-1,-,-,CASSGGVRDQGMAEAFF,TGTGCCAGCAGCGGTGGGGTCCGGGACCAGGGAATGGCTGAAGCTTTCTTT
TRBV12-3/TRBV12-4,TRBJ2-6,-,-,CTSSLGDSGANVLTF,TGTACCAGCAGTTTAGGGGACTCTGGGGCCAACGTCCTGACTTTC
TRBV6-2/TRBV6-3,TRBJ2-7,TRBD2,few,CASSYRTSVYEQYF,TGTGCCAGCAGTTATAGGACTAGTGTGTACGAGCAGTACTTC
TRBV5-4,TRBJ1-6,-,-,CASSSGTVDSPLHF,TGTGCCAGCAGCTCAGGGACGGTAGATTCACCCCTCCACTTT
TRBV28,TRBJ1-5,TRBD1,-,CASLDRDPNQPQHF,TGTGCCAGCTTAGACAGGGATCCCAATCAGCCCCAGCATTTT
TRBV6-1,TRBJ1-1,-,few,CASSDGLESEAFF,TGTGCCAGCAGTGATGGTCTTGAATCTGAAGCTTTCTTT
TRBV25-1,TRBJ2-3,-,-,CASSELVSDTQYF,TGTGCCAGCAGTGAATTGGTTTCCGATACGCAGTATTTT
TRBV29-1,TRBJ2-7,-,-,CSARDNFSYEQYF,TGCAGCGCCCGGGACAACTTCTCCTACGAGCAGTACTTC